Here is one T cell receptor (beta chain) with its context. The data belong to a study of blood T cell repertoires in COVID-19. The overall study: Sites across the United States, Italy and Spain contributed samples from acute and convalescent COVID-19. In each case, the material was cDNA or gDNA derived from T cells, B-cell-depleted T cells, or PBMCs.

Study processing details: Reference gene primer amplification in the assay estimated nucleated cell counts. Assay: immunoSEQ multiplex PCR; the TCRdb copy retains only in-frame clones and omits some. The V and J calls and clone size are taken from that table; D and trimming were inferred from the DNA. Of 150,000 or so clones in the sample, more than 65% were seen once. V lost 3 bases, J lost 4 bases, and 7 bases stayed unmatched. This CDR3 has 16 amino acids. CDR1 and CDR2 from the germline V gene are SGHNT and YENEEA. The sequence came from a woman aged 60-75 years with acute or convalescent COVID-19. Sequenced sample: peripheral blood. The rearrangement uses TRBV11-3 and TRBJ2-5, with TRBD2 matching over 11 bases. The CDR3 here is CASSFGTSGRGETQYF. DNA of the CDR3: TGTGCCAGCAGCTTTGGTACTAGCGGGAGAGGAGAGACCCAGTACTTC.